The 32 T cell receptor beta chains below all came from one sample that was sequenced in a study of blood T cell repertoires in COVID-19. The protocol was immunoSEQ multiplex PCR, while the TCRdb copy is restricted to in-frame clones and leaves out a portion. The sample has some 390,000 clones; about nine tenths are singletons. The sample was peripheral blood. Receptor source: a woman between 35 and 50 years old with COVID-19, enrolled during active disease.

V and J are TRBV18 and TRBJ2-2, with D uncertain. Germline V gene lookup returns CDR1 KGHSH and CDR2 LQKENI. The CDR3 sequence is 14 residues long. V lost 2 bases and J lost 3, with 7 bases in between. In DNA form, the CDR3 reads TGTGCCAGCTCACCAAGCGTATACACCGGGGAGCTGTTTTTT. Amino acids: CASSPSVYTGELFF.

V gene TRBV3-1 (or the pseudogene TRBV3-2) combines with J gene TRBJ2-3, with D perhaps TRBD1 (5 bases). The CDR3 covers 15 residues. Trimming left V 6 bases short and J 0 bases short, with 13 bases between. CDR1 is LGHDT and CDR2 is YNNKEL in the germline V gene (reference sequence). The CDR3 DNA reads TGTGCCAGCAGAACCCAGGGCCATAGCACAGATACGCAGTATTTT. Translating it yields CASRTQGHSTDTQYF.

This chain connects TRBV28 to TRBJ1-6; D might be TRBD1 (5 bases). This CDR3 spans 15 amino acids. Trimming stripped 10 bases from V and 8 bases from J, with 21 bases between. The germline V gene has CDR1 MDHEN and CDR2 SYDVKM. The CDR3 nucleotides read TGTGCCACAAAGTCCATCGGGCAGGGCCATTCACCCCTCCACTTT. It specifies CATKSIGQGHSPLHF.

This clone was seen a few times. The rearrangement joins TRBV5-1 to TRBJ1-1, with 7 bases matching TRBD1. The CDR3 loop spans 13 amino acids. The germline CDR1 and CDR2 sequences are SGHRS and YFSETQ. V was clipped by 7 bases and J by 1 base; unmatched bases: 4. The CDR3, as DNA: TGCGCCAGCCGGCGGACAGGGAACACTGAAGCTTTCTTT. Translation: CASRRTGNTEAFF.

V gene TRBV5-1 combines with J gene TRBJ1-4; 8 bases fit TRBD1. Per germline, CDR1 SGHRS and CDR2 YFSETQ. The CDR3 is made up of 15 amino acids. Germline trimming cut 6 bases from V and 2 bases from J; bases unmatched to any gene: 6. This CDR3 is CASNTQGGTNEKLFF. CDR3 in DNA: TGCGCCAGCAACACACAGGGGGGTACTAATGAAAAACTGTTTTTT.

The chain joins TRBV4-2 to TRBJ1-1; TRBD1 agrees at 8 bases. Losses at the gene ends were 7 bases for V and 2 bases for J; bases not matched to a gene: 6. The CDR3 totals 14 residues. From germline, CDR1 is LGHNA and CDR2 YNFKEQ. In DNA form, the CDR3 reads TGTGCCAGCACTTCGGACAGGGTAAACACTGAAGCTTTCTTT. Protein: CASTSDRVNTEAFF.

The chain couples TRBV30 to TRBJ1-6; TRBD1 aligns across 7 bases. Germline trimming cut 4 bases from V and 8 bases from J; bases unmatched to any gene: 8. CDR1 and CDR2 (germline): GTSNPN, SVGIG (reference sequence). The CDR3 is 14 residues long. CDR3 region: CAWTSGQGDSPLHF. For the CDR3, the DNA is TGTGCCTGGACGAGTGGTCAGGGGGATTCACCCCTCCACTTT.

CDR3 coding DNA: TGTGCCAGCAGTTTATTTTACAGGGGACAGCAAGGGATTTTCCTGCCCCAGCATTTT. It specifies CASSLFYRGQQGIFLPQHF. This chain links TRBV28 with TRBJ1-5, with TRBD1 matching over 7 bases. Germline CDR1 reads MDHEN; CDR2 reads SYDVKM. The V and J ends lost 1 base and 9 bases, in that order; junction bases with no gene match: 21. There are 19 residues in the CDR3.

This sequence joins TRBV7-2 and TRBJ1-1; a weak D match, TRBD1 (5 bases). Germline V gene lookup returns CDR1 SGHTA and CDR2 FQGNSA. V was trimmed by 5 bases and J by 3 bases, leaving 16 bases between them. This CDR3 is 15 amino acids long. As DNA, the CDR3 is TGTGCCAGCAGCGGCAGGCGGGGGGTAGACACTGAAGCTTTCTTT. Protein product: CASSGRRGVDTEAFF.

The chain has TRBV6-5 and TRBJ2-7, with D maybe TRBD2 (6 bases). From germline, CDR1 is MNHEY and CDR2 SVGAGI. With 2 bases removed from V and 0 bases from J, the gap between germline ends came to 8 bases. The CDR3 covers 14 residues. The CDR3: CASSYGTDSYEQYF. DNA for the CDR3: TGTGCCAGCAGTTACGGGACTGACTCCTACGAGCAGTACTTC.

As DNA, the CDR3 is TGCGCCAGCAGCCCAAAGGGGGTCCCCTCCTACAATGAGCAGTTCTTC. It translates to CASSPKGVPSYNEQFF. The chain is built from TRBV5-1 and TRBJ2-1; tentative D call: TRBD1 (6 bases). The CDR3 spans 16 residues. V was cut by 4 bases and J by 0 bases, with 14 bases left in between. Per the germline V gene, CDR1 is SGHRS and CDR2 is YFSETQ.

This chain joins TRBV30 and TRBJ1-1; possibly TRBD1 for D (5 bases). The CDR3 extends over 15 amino acids. The V gene lost 1 base and the J gene lost 5 bases, with 17 bases spanning the gap. Germline lookup yields CDR1 GTSNPN and CDR2 SVGIG (reference sequence). The CDR3 DNA reads TGTGCCTGGAGTGGGCTATTTTCGGGGGGGACTGAAGCTTTCTTT. Amino acid sequence: CAWSGLFSGGTEAFF.

The chain carries TRBV4-3 and TRBJ2-7; perhaps TRBD1 as D (6 bases). The V and J ends lost 1 base and 4 bases respectively, with 11 bases between them. CDR3 length equals 14 residues. Germline V gene lookup returns CDR1 LGHNA and CDR2 YSLEER. In nucleotides, the CDR3 is TGCGCCAGCAGCCAAGCCGACAGGACTTACGAGCAGTACTTC. Residues: CASSQADRTYEQYF.

J is TRBJ2-2 and V is TRBV2; possibly TRBD2 for D (5 bases). CDR1 and CDR2 (germline): SNHLY, FYNNEI. Trimming shortened V by 1 base and J by 1 base, and 7 bases separated the two germline ends. The CDR3 sequence is 15 residues long. CDR3 sequence: CASSEVRGNTGELFF. CDR3 in DNA: TGTGCCAGCAGTGAAGTTCGGGGGAACACCGGGGAGCTGTTTTTT.

This clone has only one observation. The chain carries TRBV6-1 and TRBJ2-7, with 9 bases matching TRBD2. With 3 bases clipped from V and 5 bases from J, the junction kept 5 bases outside the gene matches. This CDR3 spans 14 amino acids. The germline V gene encodes CDR1 MNHNS and CDR2 SASEGT. CDR3 amino acids: CASSEAGGPDEQYF. The DNA of the CDR3 is TGTGCCAGCAGTGAGGCGGGAGGGCCCGACGAGCAGTACTTC.

The CDR3 loop is CASSQELGAGETQYF. CDR3 coding DNA: TGTGCCAGCAGCCAAGAGCTGGGGGCAGGTGAGACCCAGTACTTC. V and J are TRBV14 and TRBJ2-5; possible D gene TRBD1, 6 bases. Between the trimmed V and J ends, which lost 0 bases and 5 bases, there was a span of 13 bases. In germline, CDR1 is SGHDN, CDR2 FVKESK. The CDR3 length is 15 residues.

The J gene is TRBJ2-7, the V gene TRBV25-1; D is perhaps TRBD1 (6 bases). V gave up 6 bases and J gave up 2 bases, with 17 bases separating them. The germline gives CDR1 MGHDK, CDR2 SYGVNS. The length of the CDR3 is 15 residues. The DNA of the CDR3 is TGTGCCAGCAGCGTCCCACAGGGTCCCCCCTACGAGCAGTACTTC. It codes for CASSVPQGPPYEQYF.

V gene TRBV10-3 combines with J gene TRBJ1-1; possible D gene TRBD1, 5 bases. The germline V gene encodes CDR1 ENHRY and CDR2 SYGVKD. There are 14 residues in the CDR3. V lost 2 bases, J lost 11 bases, and 18 bases lay in between. In DNA form, the CDR3 reads TGTGCCATCAGTGAGGCCGGACAATTCTCGAGGGCTTTCTTT. As protein: CAISEAGQFSRAFF.

This clone was recorded only once. The chain links TRBV29-1 to TRBJ2-7, with 14 bases lining up with TRBD2. Germline V CDR1 and CDR2: SQVTM, ANQGSEA. The CDR3 has 15 residues. Trimming took 6 bases from V and 6 from J; bases not matched to a gene: 10. The CDR3 region has the DNA TGCAGCGTGGGTTTACCGGGACTAGCGGGAGTCGAGCAGTACTTC. Translation gives CSVGLPGLAGVEQYF.

This chain uses TRBV30 with TRBJ2-7; D might be TRBD2 (6 bases). V was shortened by 2 bases and J by 0 bases, with 8 bases between the two germline ends. The germline V gene encodes CDR1 GTSNPN and CDR2 SVGIG (reference sequence). The CDR3 totals 13 residues. CDR3: CAWSRDFSYEQYF. CDR3 DNA sequence: TGTGCCTGGAGTCGGGACTTCTCCTACGAGCAGTACTTC.

The J gene is TRBJ2-5, the V gene TRBV24-1, with TRBD2 identical over 12 bases. V lost 7 bases to trimming and J lost 4 bases; unmatched junction nucleotides: 6. Germline V gene data show CDR1 as KGHDR and CDR2 as SFDVKD. The CDR3 is 15 amino acids. The CDR3 protein is CATSRLAGDLETQYF. The CDR3 region has the DNA TGTGCCACCAGCAGACTAGCGGGGGACCTAGAGACCCAGTACTTC.

The count of this clone is one. The V gene is TRBV7-3, the J gene TRBJ2-5; 8 bases line up with TRBD1. The CDR3 runs to 16 residues. Germline V gene lookup returns CDR1 SGHTA and CDR2 FQGTGA. The trim removed 5 bases at V and 2 bases at J, leaving 10 bases unmatched. CDR3 coding DNA: TGTGCCAGCAGCCTCTCACTGGACAGGGCACAAGAGACCCAGTACTTC. Amino acid sequence: CASSLSLDRAQETQYF. Complete variable domain (other parts from reference TRBV7-3 and TRBJ2-5): GAGVSQTPSNKVTEKGKYVELRCDPISGHTALYWYRQSLGQGPEFLIYFQGTGAADDSGLPNDRFFAVRPEGSVSTLKIQRTERGDSAVYLCASSLSLDRAQETQYFGPGTRLLVL.

V usage is TRBV19 and J usage is TRBJ1-4; TRBD1 might be the D (6 bases). The CDR3 extends over 14 amino acids. With 5 bases removed from V and 3 bases from J, the gap between germline ends came to 10 bases. Germline V gene sequence: CDR1 LNHDA, CDR2 SQIVND (reference sequence). The CDR3 loop reads CASSFTGPNEKLFF. The CDR3 DNA sequence: TGTGCCAGTAGTTTCACAGGGCCTAATGAAAAACTGTTTTTT. Together with reference TRBV19 and TRBJ1-4, the CDR3 gives the full variable domain: DGGITQSPKYLFRKEGQNVTLSCEQNLNHDAMYWYRQDPGQGLRLIYYSQIVNDFQKGDIAEGYSVSREKKESFPLTVTSAQKNPTAFYLCASSFTGPNEKLFFGSGTQLSVL.

The V gene is TRBV19, the J gene TRBJ2-1; the D is unclear. V lost 5 bases and J 4 bases, leaving 12 bases between the germline ends. Germline loops: CDR1 LNHDA, CDR2 SQIVND (reference sequence). The CDR3 extends over 14 amino acids. The CDR3 reads CASSFGGVYNEQFF. The CDR3 region has the DNA TGTGCCAGTAGTTTTGGCGGCGTTTACAATGAGCAGTTCTTC.

The CDR3 coding sequence is TGTGCCAGCACCCCAGGAGGGGCGTACTATGGCTACACCTTC. It yields the protein CASTPGGAYYGYTF. The chain carries TRBV7-2 and TRBJ1-2, with D possibly TRBD1 on 5 matching bases. CDR1 and CDR2 (germline): SGHTA, FQGNSA. The CDR3 has 14 amino acids. Trimming removed 7 bases at V and 3 bases at J, with 15 bases between.

This clone was observed a handful of times. The chain is built from TRBV28 and TRBJ1-5; D is unclear. The V end lost 6 bases, the J end lost 2 bases, and 14 bases lay between the germline ends. This CDR3 has 15 residues. Looked up from germline, CDR1 is MDHEN and CDR2 is SYDVKM. The CDR3 coding sequence is TGTGCCAGCAGCCCCGACAACCGGCGCAATCAGCCCCAGCATTTT. Protein sequence: CASSPDNRRNQPQHF.

The rearrangement uses TRBV5-1 and TRBJ2-1; 9 positions match TRBD2. The V and J ends lost 5 bases and 0 bases, in that order; junction bases with no gene match: 9. The CDR3 extends over 17 amino acids. Germline V gene lookup returns CDR1 SGHRS and CDR2 YFSETQ. CDR3 coding DNA: TGCGCCAGCAGTCCCCGGATAGCGGGGGCCTCCTACAATGAGCAGTTCTTC. Protein sequence: CASSPRIAGASYNEQFF.

The V call is TRBV3-1 (or the pseudogene TRBV3-2), the J call TRBJ2-7; 10 bases align to TRBD2. The germline CDR1 and CDR2 sequences are LGHDT and YNNKEL (reference sequence). V was clipped by 1 base and J by 3 bases; unmatched bases: 3. The CDR3 has 15 amino acids. This CDR3 is CASSQGTSGIYEQYF. The CDR3 nucleotides read TGTGCCAGCAGCCAAGGAACTAGCGGGATCTACGAGCAGTACTTC.

The rearrangement joins TRBV5-6 to TRBJ1-2, with a possible D match to TRBD1 (6 bases). The CDR3 has 16 amino acids. Germline V gives CDR1 SGHDT, CDR2 YYEEEE. V lost 4 bases, J lost 3 bases, and 19 bases lay in between. The CDR3 reads CASSPPGQLRDYGYTF. CDR3 nucleotide sequence: TGTGCCAGCAGCCCTCCTGGACAGCTAAGGGACTATGGCTACACCTTC.

In nucleotides, the CDR3 is TGTGCCAGCAGAGACAACAGCTTTGTCCTGACTTTC. Protein: CASRDNSFVLTF. The chain has TRBV28 and TRBJ2-6; D unclear. The germline V gene has CDR1 MDHEN and CDR2 SYDVKM. V gave up 6 bases and J gave up 13 bases, with 13 bases separating them. CDR3 length: 12 residues.

The chain has TRBV18 and TRBJ1-2, with D perhaps matching TRBD1 (5 bases). Trimming left V 3 bases short and J 3 bases short, with 8 bases between. Looked up from germline, CDR1 is KGHSH and CDR2 is LQKENI. The CDR3 has 13 residues. For the CDR3, the DNA is TGTGCCAGCTCACCCGAGACAGACTATGGCTACACCTTC. Translation gives CASSPETDYGYTF.

The V and J genes are TRBV9 and TRBJ2-3; D is perhaps TRBD2 (7 bases). V gave up 3 bases and J gave up 2 bases, with 16 bases separating them. CDR3 length equals 16 residues. The germline CDR1 and CDR2 sequences are SGDLS and YYNGEE. DNA for the CDR3: TGTGCCAGCAGCGCCAGGGGACTAACAAACACAGATACGCAGTATTTT. This gives the protein CASSARGLTNTDTQYF.